These 14 T cell receptor beta chains originate from one sample sequenced in a study of shared clonotypes between healthy human individuals. Only CD45RO-negative cells positively selected for CCR7 counted as naive CD8 cells, so terminally differentiated effector memory CD45RA+ cells were excluded. TCRdb's copy holds only in-frame clones and misses some; the assay was immunoSEQ multiplex PCR. The table has more than 2 million clones, approximately 92% seen once; the top ten hold about 1.7%. What was sequenced was naive CD8+ T cells from PBMCs. The receptors shown here come from a man aged 18-30 years in good health. Some clones in this sample may be carry-over from other donors' samples.

This chain connects TRBV27 to TRBJ2-1, with D perhaps matching TRBD2 (5 bases). The germline V gene encodes CDR1 MNHEY and CDR2 SMNVEV (reference sequence). The CDR3 covers 13 residues. The V gene lost 3 bases and the J gene lost 7 bases, with 10 bases spanning the gap. This chain's CDR3 is CASSLRGFNEQFF. The CDR3 DNA sequence: TGTGCCAGCAGTTTGCGAGGGTTTAATGAGCAGTTCTTC.

With regard to this clone: This sample also contains other DNA sequences that code for the same CDR3. The chain uses TRBV29-1 and TRBJ1-1, with a possible D match to TRBD1 (6 bases). V was shortened by 7 bases and J by 0 bases, with 27 bases between the two germline ends. This CDR3 has 18 amino acids. The germline CDR1 and CDR2 sequences are SQVTM and ANQGSEA. This chain's CDR3 is CSAADGGRQALMNTEAFF. The CDR3 DNA sequence: TGCAGCGCAGCAGACGGGGGGAGACAGGCACTCATGAACACTGAAGCTTTCTTT.

The chain joins TRBV5-4 to TRBJ2-1; tentative D call: TRBD1 (6 bases). V gave up 5 bases and J gave up 9 bases, with 18 bases separating them. The CDR3 extends over 14 amino acids. Germline CDR1 and CDR2: SGHNT and YYREEE (reference sequence). In nucleotides, the CDR3 is TGTGCCAGCAGTCTCCTTACAGGGCCTGGTGAGCAGTTCTTC. This gives the protein CASSLLTGPGEQFF.

The rearrangement uses TRBV28 and TRBJ2-1; possible D gene TRBD2, 6 bases. The CDR3 is 16 residues long. V dropped 6 bases and J dropped 0 bases, with 15 bases sitting between them. Germline CDR1 reads MDHEN; CDR2 reads SYDVKM. The DNA of the CDR3 is TGTGCCAGCAGCCTAATTTGGCGGGGCTCCTACAATGAGCAGTTCTTC. Its protein is CASSLIWRGSYNEQFF.

This chain's CDR3 is CASTYPGLNYGYTF. In DNA, the CDR3 is TGTGCCAGCACATATCCGGGACTTAACTATGGCTACACCTTC. The chain is built from TRBV2 and TRBJ1-2, with a weak D call TRBD1 (5 bases). The CDR3 has 14 residues. V was trimmed by 7 bases and J by 1 base, leaving 13 bases between them. The germline V gene encodes CDR1 SNHLY and CDR2 FYNNEI.

The chain has TRBV7-6 and TRBJ1-1; no clear D. Trimming took 3 bases from V and 1 from J, leaving 6 bases between them. The CDR3 is 13 residues long. The germline V gene encodes CDR1 SGHVS and CDR2 FNYEAQ. The chain's CDR3 is CASSFQPNTEAFF. Written as DNA, the CDR3 is TGTGCCAGCAGCTTCCAGCCGAACACTGAAGCTTTCTTT.

This clone has just one count. This sequence joins TRBV13 and TRBJ2-7, with a possible D match to TRBD1 (6 bases). The CDR3 extends over 14 amino acids. The germline CDR1 and CDR2 sequences are PRHDT and FYEKMQ (reference sequence). V was pared by 7 bases and J by 2 bases, with 15 bases between. CDR3 protein: CASTIRDTTYEQYF. The DNA for the CDR3 is TGTGCCAGCACCATTCGGGACACTACCTACGAGCAGTACTTC.

This clone was seen a single time. A junction boundary mismatches the germline segment, possibly from a read error. This sequence joins TRBV19 and TRBJ2-1, with TRBD2 identical over 14 bases. Germline V gene sequence: CDR1 LNHDA, CDR2 SQIVND (reference sequence). This CDR3 has 17 residues. CDR3: CASRIGTSGRTTGEQFF. The CDR3 DNA follows: TGTGCCAGTAGGATAGGGACTAGCGGGAGAACAACGGGTGAGCAGTTCTTC.

The V and J genes are TRBV19 and TRBJ2-7; 10 nucleotides agree with TRBD1. With V trimmed by 6 bases and J by 2 bases, 4 bases remained unmatched. The V gene's germline CDR1 is LNHDA and CDR2 SQIVND (reference sequence). The length of the CDR3 is 14 residues. The CDR3 here is CASRLGTGAYEQYF. The CDR3 nucleotides read TGTGCCAGTAGGCTCGGGACAGGGGCCTACGAGCAGTACTTC. Looking up the rest from reference TRBV19 and TRBJ2-7 gives the full variable domain: DGGITQSPKYLFRKEGQNVTLSCEQNLNHDAMYWYRQDPGQGLRLIYYSQIVNDFQKGDIAEGYSVSREKKESFPLTVTSAQKNPTAFYLCASRLGTGAYEQYFGPGTRLTVT.

J is TRBJ2-7 and V is TRBV4-1; no firm D call. Germline CDR1 and CDR2: MGHRA and YSYEKL. CDR3 length: 15 residues. Trimming pared 0 bases from V and 2 bases from J, leaving 11 bases between. The DNA of the CDR3 is TGCGCCAGCAGCCAAGATCCCGGAGCAACCTACGAGCAGTACTTC. It codes for CASSQDPGATYEQYF.

The chain joins TRBV27 to TRBJ2-5, with D possibly called TRBD1 or TRBD2 (5 bases each). V lost 0 bases and J lost 5, with 10 bases in between. The CDR3 has 14 amino acids. Germline loops: CDR1 MNHEY, CDR2 SMNVEV (reference sequence). The CDR3 sequence: CASSLSAGSETQYF. The CDR3 bases are TGTGCCAGCAGTTTATCAGCAGGGAGTGAGACCCAGTACTTC.

The chain is built from TRBV4-1 and TRBJ1-1; no clear D gene. CDR1 is MGHRA and CDR2 is YSYEKL in the germline V gene. The V end was cut by 1 base, the J end by 4 bases, with 16 bases between. This CDR3 contains 16 residues. CDR3 sequence (DNA): TGCGCCAGCAGCCAAGGGGTTGCGGGTTATGGCACTGAAGCTTTCTTT. Translation gives CASSQGVAGYGTEAFF.

The chain has TRBV19 and TRBJ2-3; TRBD1 agrees at 10 bases. J lost 5 bases, V lost 5 bases, and 7 bases had no gene match. Looked up from germline, CDR1 is LNHDA and CDR2 is SQIVND (reference sequence). This CDR3 is built from 15 residues. The CDR3 DNA sequence: TGTGCCAGTAGTCCAGTGACAGGGGGCTTAGATACGCAGTATTTT. It translates to CASSPVTGGLDTQYF.

This clone has a single count. The CDR3 sequence is CASSQLDGQGVYEQYF. The CDR3 nucleotides are TGCGCCAGCAGTCAACTTGATGGGCAGGGAGTCTACGAGCAGTACTTC. The chain is built from TRBV23-1 and TRBJ2-7, with D possibly being TRBD1 or TRBD2 (5 bases each). TRBV23-1 is placed among ORFs of uncertain function. Between the trimmed V and J ends, which lost 2 bases and 3 bases, there was a span of 17 bases. CDR3 length: 16 residues.